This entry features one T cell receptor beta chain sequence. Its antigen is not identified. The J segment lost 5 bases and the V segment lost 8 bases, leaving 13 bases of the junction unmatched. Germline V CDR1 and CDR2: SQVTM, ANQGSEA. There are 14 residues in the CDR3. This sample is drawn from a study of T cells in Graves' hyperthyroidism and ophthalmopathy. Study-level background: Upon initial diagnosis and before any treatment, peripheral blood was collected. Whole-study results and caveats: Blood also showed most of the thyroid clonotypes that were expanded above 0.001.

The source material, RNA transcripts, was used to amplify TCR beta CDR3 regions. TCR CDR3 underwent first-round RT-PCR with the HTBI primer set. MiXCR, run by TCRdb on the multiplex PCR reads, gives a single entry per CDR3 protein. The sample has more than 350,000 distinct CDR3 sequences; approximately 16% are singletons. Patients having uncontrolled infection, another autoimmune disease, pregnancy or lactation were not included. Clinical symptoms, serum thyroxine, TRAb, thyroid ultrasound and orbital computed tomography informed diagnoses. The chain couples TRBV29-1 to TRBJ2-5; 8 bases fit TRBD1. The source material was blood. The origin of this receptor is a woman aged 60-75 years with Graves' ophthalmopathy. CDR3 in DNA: TGCAGCTTATCGGCAGGGGGCGCGGGGGAGACCCAGTACTTC. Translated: CSLSAGGAGETQYF.